This is a list of T cell receptor beta chains from one sample in a study of shared clonotypes between healthy human individuals. Assay: immunoSEQ multiplex PCR; the TCRdb copy retains only in-frame clones and omits some. This table has 2 million to 2.5 million clones, 85% to 95% appearing once. The sequenced sample was naive CD4+ T cells from PBMCs. These receptors were taken from a man aged 18 to 30 in good health. Some clones in this sample may be carry-over from other donors' samples. The CDR3 runs from the conserved cysteine through the conserved F or W. A D gene is named only where the DNA matches it firmly. Size is stated for part of the rows, as once, few or many counts, or as a class when the clone is expanded.

V,D,size,J,DNA,CDR3
TRBV5-1,-,-,TRBJ1-1,TGCGCCAGCAGCTTGGTGGGGGCCGGCACTGAAGCTTTCTTT,CASSLVGAGTEAFF
TRBV29-1,-,-,TRBJ2-5,TGCAGCGGGAGACAGGTTGGAGAGACCCAGTACTTC,CSGRQVGETQYF
TRBV5-1,TRBD2,-,TRBJ2-5,TGCGCCAGCAGCTTGGATAGCGGGGGTGCCCAAGAGACCCAGTACTTC,CASSLDSGGAQETQYF
TRBV25-1,-,few,TRBJ1-2,TGTGCCAGCAGTGATGGCAGGGCGGATGGCTACACCTTC,CASSDGRADGYTF
TRBV27,-,-,TRBJ2-7,TGTGCCAGCACCGGGCAGGGGGGTTACGAGCAGTACTTC,CASTGQGGYEQYF
TRBV10-3,TRBD1,-,TRBJ2-3,TGTGCCATCAGGGACAGGGCAACAGATACGCAGTATTTT,CAIRDRATDTQYF
TRBV2,-,-,TRBJ2-2,TGTGCCAGCCGCGAGACTCGTCAAAGATACACCGGGGAGCTGTTTTTT,CASRETRQRYTGELFF
TRBV28,-,-,TRBJ2-1,TGTGCCAGCAGTCCCTACTGGGGGGAAAGGAATGAGCAGTTCTTC,CASSPYWGERNEQFF
TRBV7-8,TRBD2,-,TRBJ2-3,TGTGCCAGCAGCTTGACTAGCGGGGGCACAGATACGCAGTATTTT,CASSLTSGGTDTQYF
TRBV7-9,TRBD1,few,TRBJ2-7,TGTGCCAGCAGCTTATCACAGGGGGCCTACGAGCAGTACTTC,CASSLSQGAYEQYF
TRBV18,-,-,TRBJ2-5,TGTGCCAGCTCACCTAGTGTAATCGAGACCCAGTACTTC,CASSPSVIETQYF
TRBV29-1,-,few,TRBJ2-1,TGCAGCGTTGGGCCCGAGGTCAATGAGCAGTTCTTC,CSVGPEVNEQFF
TRBV9,TRBD2,-,TRBJ2-7,TGTGCCAGCAGCCCCGGACTAGCGGGAGTTGGTGTCTACGAGCAGTACTTC,CASSPGLAGVGVYEQYF
TRBV7-8,TRBD1,-,TRBJ1-1,TGTGCCAGCAGCTGGGGGACAGGGAGGAACACTGAAGCTTTCTTT,CASSWGTGRNTEAFF
TRBV29-1,-,-,TRBJ1-5,TGCAGCGTCGGACAAGGGAGCAATCAGCCCCAGCATTTT,CSVGQGSNQPQHF
TRBV6-5,-,-,TRBJ2-7,TGTGCCAGCAGTCCCGGGGACACTCACTACGAGCAGTACTTC,CASSPGDTHYEQYF
TRBV28,TRBD1,-,TRBJ2-5,TGTGCCAGCAGCTTCGGGACAGGCCAGAAAGAGACCCAGTACTTC,CASSFGTGQKETQYF